The 27 T cell receptor beta chains in this list originate from one sample, sequenced in a study of T cells after yellow fever vaccination. TCRdb redid the calling of the 5' RACE reads with MiXCR, one entry per CDR3 protein. Of over 150,000 distinct CDR3 sequences listed, 6.2% are singletons. The specimen comprised CD4+ T cells sorted from PBMCs, sampled on the day of the first yellow fever vaccination. These receptors were obtained from a man aged 18 to 29 who received the YFV17D yellow fever vaccine.

This clonotype was observed at least ten times. The chain recombines TRBV5-1 with TRBJ2-5; D is perhaps TRBD1 (5 bases). This CDR3 has 13 residues. Trimming cost V 3 bases and J 4 bases, with 10 bases left between them. The germline gives CDR1 SGHRS, CDR2 YFSETQ. This CDR3 is CASSWGVGETQYF. The CDR3 DNA sequence: TGCGCCAGCAGCTGGGGCGTGGGAGAGACCCAGTACTTC.

The rearrangement uses TRBV4-2 and TRBJ2-2; a possible D gene is TRBD1 (6 bases). Germline lookup yields CDR1 LGHNA and CDR2 YNFKEQ. This CDR3 spans 16 amino acids. V was trimmed by 1 base and J by 1 base, leaving 10 bases between them. The CDR3: CASSQAPGQNTGELFF. CDR3 coding DNA: TGTGCCAGCAGCCAAGCTCCGGGACAGAACACCGGGGAGCTGTTTTTT.

This clonotype occurred a few times. The genes are TRBV5-1 and TRBJ2-5, with TRBD2 matching over 8 bases. Trimming at V came to 4 bases and at J to 5 bases, leaving 13 bases not matched to a gene. Germline V gene data show CDR1 as SGHRS and CDR2 as YFSETQ. The CDR3 has 16 residues. The CDR3: CASSPSGEVAGETQYF. The CDR3 coding sequence is TGCGCCAGCAGCCCGTCTGGTGAGGTAGCGGGGGAGACCCAGTACTTC.

This clonotype was picked up many times. V gene TRBV7-3 combines with J gene TRBJ2-2, with D perhaps matching TRBD1 (5 bases). Germline V lookup: CDR1 SGHTA, CDR2 FQGTGA. CDR3 length equals 15 residues. The germline V and J ends were trimmed by 4 bases and 4 bases, with 13 bases remaining between them. CDR3 nucleotides: TGTGCCAGCAGCTCCCTCAGGGATCGCACCGGGGAGCTGTTTTTT. This codes for CASSSLRDRTGELFF.

This clonotype was seen at least ten times. V is TRBV12-3 or TRBV12-4 and J is TRBJ2-1; 11 positions agree with TRBD2. The CDR3 runs to 14 residues. V lost 6 bases to trimming and J lost 7 bases; unmatched junction nucleotides: 5. CDR3: CASSRLAGNNEQFF. As DNA, the CDR3 is TGTGCCAGCAGCAGACTAGCGGGGAATAATGAGCAGTTCTTC.

This clonotype has a count of ten or more. The chain recombines TRBV5-1 with TRBJ2-5; D is perhaps TRBD1 or TRBD2 (5 bases each). V shed 1 base and J shed 3 bases, with 13 bases lying between them. The CDR3 runs to 15 residues. Looked up from germline, CDR1 is SGHRS and CDR2 is YFSETQ. The CDR3 here is CASSLSGTVEETQYF. In DNA form, the CDR3 reads TGCGCCAGCAGCTTGAGTGGGACGGTGGAAGAGACCCAGTACTTC.

This clonotype was observed a handful of times. The chain joins TRBV18 to TRBJ2-7; D remains unclear. The germline V gene has CDR1 KGHSH and CDR2 LQKENI. This CDR3 region has 13 residues. The V gene lost 3 bases and the J gene lost 5 bases, with 11 bases spanning the gap. CDR3 amino acids: CASSPHRGDEQYV. The CDR3 nucleotides read TGTGCCAGCTCACCGCATCGTGGGGACGAGCAGTACGTC.

This clonotype was picked up many times. The rearrangement uses TRBV20-1 and TRBJ1-5; 7 positions match TRBD1. V shed 1 base and J 7 bases; nucleotides not matched to a gene: 4. Germline V CDR1 and CDR2: DFQATT, SNEGSKA (reference sequence). The CDR3 length is 13 residues. CDR3 DNA: TGCAGTGCTAGAGGGGACAGCTTCCAGCCCCAGCATTTT. Translated: CSARGDSFQPQHF.

The sample holds many counts of this clonotype. This rearrangement joins TRBV5-1 to TRBJ2-2; tentatively, D is TRBD2 (5 bases). The CDR3 length is 13 residues. Trimming took off 5 bases at V and 1 base at J, with 6 bases between the two ends. CDR1 and CDR2 (germline): SGHRS, YFSETQ. In DNA, the CDR3 is TGCGCCAGCAGGGCGGGGAACACCGGGGAGCTGTTTTTT. Its protein is CASRAGNTGELFF.

There are a few counts of this clonotype. The chain is built from TRBV11-2 and TRBJ2-1, with TRBD2 identical over 8 bases. Germline V gives CDR1 SGHAT, CDR2 FQNNGV. This CDR3 has 15 amino acids. With V trimmed by 5 bases and J by 9 bases, 12 bases remained unmatched. Written as DNA, the CDR3 is TGTGCCAGCAGCCCCCGGGGGGGCTCCCAGGTTGAGCAGTTCTTC. Translated: CASSPRGGSQVEQFF.

This clonotype was observed many times. The gene calls are TRBV7-2 and TRBJ1-6, with 7 bases fitting TRBD1. The CDR3 loop spans 14 amino acids. The germline V gene has CDR1 SGHTA and CDR2 FQGNSA. V shed 5 bases, J shed 8 bases, and the junction held 6 bases outside the gene matches. The DNA of the CDR3 is TGTGCCAGCAGCCGTACAGGGGACGATTCACCCCTCCACTTT. Protein sequence: CASSRTGDDSPLHF. Filled out from reference TRBV7-2 and TRBJ1-6, the complete variable domain reads GAGVSQSPSNKVTEKGKDVELRCDPISGHTALYWYRQSLGQGLEFLIYFQGNSAPDKSGLPSDRFSAERTGGSVSTLTIQRTQQEDSAVYLCASSRTGDDSPLHFGNGTRLTVT.

This clonotype occurred many times. V gene TRBV5-1 combines with J gene TRBJ2-3; 8 bases align to TRBD2. CDR1 and CDR2 from the germline V gene are SGHRS and YFSETQ. V dropped 4 bases and J dropped 4; count of bases not matched to a gene: 5. This CDR3 region has 14 residues. The CDR3 region has the DNA TGCGCCAGCAGCCCCCGGGGGGGCTCAGATACGCAGTATTTT. Protein: CASSPRGGSDTQYF.

This clonotype was counted many times. The chain couples TRBV6-5 to TRBJ2-2; D tentatively reads TRBD1 or TRBD2 (5 bases each). Germline V gene sequence: CDR1 MNHEY, CDR2 SVGAGI. V was trimmed by 5 bases and J by 2 bases, leaving 15 bases between them. CDR3 length: 16 residues. CDR3 nucleotides: TGTGCCAGCAGTCCCCTTGGGACGGCAAACACCGGGGAGCTGTTTTTT. Translation gives CASSPLGTANTGELFF.

This clonotype was counted many times. The V call is TRBV7-2, the J call TRBJ1-4; D remains ambiguous. Trimming took 2 bases from V and 7 from J, leaving 11 bases between them. The CDR3 is 14 residues long. Per the germline V gene, CDR1 is SGHTA and CDR2 is FQGNSA. The CDR3 spells CASSLSNSGEKLFF. DNA of the CDR3: TGTGCCAGCAGCTTATCGAATTCTGGTGAAAAACTGTTTTTT. Full variable domain (rest looked up from reference TRBV7-2 and TRBJ1-4): GAGVSQSPSNKVTEKGKDVELRCDPISGHTALYWYRQSLGQGLEFLIYFQGNSAPDKSGLPSDRFSAERTGGSVSTLTIQRTQQEDSAVYLCASSLSNSGEKLFFGSGTQLSVL.

This clonotype has only a few counts. This chain links TRBV7-6 with TRBJ2-3; possibly TRBD1 for D (7 bases). The CDR3 is made up of 15 amino acids. Germline lookup yields CDR1 SGHVS and CDR2 FNYEAQ. Trimming stripped 5 bases from V and 7 bases from J, with 19 bases between. DNA for the CDR3: TGTGCCAGCAGCCCAGACCTGACAGGGAGGAATACGCAGTATTTT. This codes for CASSPDLTGRNTQYF. The entire variable domain, with the rest obtained from reference TRBV7-6 and TRBJ2-3, is as follows: GAGVSQSPRYKVTKRGQDVALRCDPISGHVSLYWYRQALGQGPEFLTYFNYEAQQDKSGLPNDRFSAERPEGSISTLTIQRTEQRDSAMYRCASSPDLTGRNTQYFGPGTRLTVL.

This clonotype was seen repeatedly, ten times or more. CDR3 bases: TGCGCCAGTGCTAACGGGACTAGCGGGGGGTTTGAGCAGTTCTTC. Residues: CASANGTSGGFEQFF. This chain uses TRBV5-1 with TRBJ2-1; 15 positions match TRBD2. V gave up 8 bases and J gave up 9 bases; unmatched junction bases: 9. The CDR3 is made up of 15 amino acids. CDR1 and CDR2 from the germline V gene are SGHRS and YFSETQ.

About this clonotype: A much more abundant neighbour one base away suggests this may be a read error. The genes are TRBV20-1 and TRBJ2-5, with TRBD1 matching over 9 bases. The junction had 4 bases not matched to a gene; V was cut back by 0 bases and J by 5 bases. The germline V gene has CDR1 DFQATT and CDR2 SNEGSKA (reference sequence). This CDR3 region has 14 residues. The CDR3 reads CSARDTGGDETQYF. As DNA, the CDR3 is TGCAGTGCTAGAGATACAGGGGGCGACGAGACCCAGTACTTC.

This clonotype was detected ten times or more. V is TRBV12-3 or TRBV12-4 and J is TRBJ2-5; D unclear. The CDR3 runs 11 residues. The ends were cut back, 6 bases at V and 4 bases at J, with 6 bases in the middle. CDR3 amino acids: CASRNIETQYF. DNA for the CDR3: TGTGCCAGCAGAAACATAGAGACCCAGTACTTC.

This clonotype was detected many times. The chain carries TRBV5-1 and TRBJ2-7, with D perhaps TRBD1 or TRBD2 (5 bases each). CDR3 length: 14 residues. The V gene's germline CDR1 is SGHRS and CDR2 YFSETQ. V was shortened by 5 bases and J by 3 bases, with 15 bases between the two germline ends. The CDR3 spells CASSGAGTVYEQYF. CDR3 in DNA: TGCGCCAGCAGTGGCGCAGGGACGGTCTACGAGCAGTACTTC.

This clonotype was found a few times. The rearrangement uses TRBV7-2 and TRBJ1-4, with unresolved D. CDR3 length: 16 residues. V was shortened by 5 bases and J by 3 bases, with 16 bases between the two germline ends. CDR1 SGHTA and CDR2 FQGNSA come from the germline V gene. The CDR3 here is CASSGRPLGSNEKLFF. The CDR3 DNA reads TGTGCCAGCAGCGGAAGACCACTGGGGTCTAATGAAAAACTGTTTTTT.

This clonotype has a handful of counts. The rearrangement uses TRBV20-1 and TRBJ2-4; D remains unclear. CDR3 length: 13 residues. With 3 bases removed from V and 5 bases from J, the gap between germline ends came to 11 bases. In germline, CDR1 is DFQATT, CDR2 SNEGSKA (reference sequence). The CDR3 bases are TGCAGTGCTAGCGGTAACAGCCAAAACATTCAGTACTTC. Translating it yields CSASGNSQNIQYF.

This clonotype was counted many times. The chain couples TRBV6-5 to TRBJ1-5, with D perhaps matching TRBD1 (5 bases). V lost 7 bases, J lost 7 bases, and 14 bases lay in between. The CDR3 is 13 residues long. Germline assignment: CDR1 MNHEY and CDR2 SVGAGI. The CDR3 DNA follows: TGTGCCAGCATTTTCCAGGGAGGCCAGCCCCAGCATTTT. This encodes CASIFQGGQPQHF.

In its sample, this clonotype was seen a few times. The chain joins TRBV7-2 to TRBJ2-1; 10 nucleotides match TRBD1. Germline lookup yields CDR1 SGHTA and CDR2 FQGNSA. The CDR3 extends over 16 amino acids. Germline trimming cut 6 bases from V and 7 bases from J; bases unmatched to any gene: 12. CDR3 residues: CASSSHMGQGWNEQFF. Here the CDR3 DNA reads TGTGCCAGCAGTTCTCATATGGGACAGGGGTGGAATGAGCAGTTCTTC.

The chain joins TRBV7-2 to TRBJ1-2, with TRBD1 identical over 12 bases. This CDR3 comprises 16 residues. Trimming removed 4 bases from V and 3 bases from J; junction bases left unmatched: 6. The germline V gene has CDR1 SGHTA and CDR2 FQGNSA. The CDR3 sequence is CASSYPGTGGDYGYTF. The CDR3 nucleotides are TGTGCCAGCAGCTACCCCGGGACAGGGGGCGACTATGGCTACACCTTC.

This clonotype showed up many times. V and J are TRBV12-3 or TRBV12-4 and TRBJ2-3; 12 nucleotides align to TRBD1. The CDR3 has 14 amino acids. J gave up 6 bases and V 8 bases, and 6 bases lay outside the gene matches. CDR3 sequence reads: CASSGTGGWDTQYF. CDR3 nucleotide sequence: TGTGCCAGCTCCGGGACAGGGGGCTGGGATACGCAGTATTTT.

To note about this clonotype: Given a much more abundant clone one base away, this may be a read error. This chain joins TRBV5-1 and TRBJ2-7; D possibly uses TRBD1 or TRBD2 (5 bases each). Germline loops: CDR1 SGHRS, CDR2 YFSETQ. This CDR3 contains 14 residues. CDR3 loop: CTSSLLPGSYEQYF. CDR3 sequence (DNA): TGCACCAGCAGCTTGTTGCCAGGGAGCTACGAGCAGTACTTC.

The chain employs TRBV4-3 and TRBJ2-3, with unresolved D. Trimming left V 0 bases short and J 5 bases short, with 12 bases between. Germline CDR1 reads LGHNA; CDR2 reads YSLEER. This CDR3 has 15 amino acids. The CDR3 bases are TGCGCCAGCAGCCAAGATTTGGAAGGGCAAGATACGCAGTATTTT. Protein sequence: CASSQDLEGQDTQYF.